This T cell receptor (beta chain) appears in the sequencing data of a study of cytotoxic CD8 clonotypes in ibrutinib-treated CLL. Background on the study: Within the patient group, 11 were relapsed/refractory and over 14 treatment-naive, and approximately 17 were IGHV unmutated. Once patients had received a median about eleven months of treatment, range 6 to 36, response samples were obtained.

The source of roughly 1.9 micrograms of genomic DNA for TCR beta libraries was cryopreserved PBMCs. This table comes from immunoSEQ multiplex PCR, and its TCRdb copy is limited to in-frame clones, with some not included. Of 100,000 to 150,000 clones detected, over 75% appear once; the ten largest clones hold around 2.1%. Germline V gene data show CDR1 as LNHDA and CDR2 as SQIVND (reference sequence). The CDR3 has 12 amino acids. V was pared by 6 bases and J by 5 bases, with 11 bases between. The TCR originated in a human donor with chronic lymphocytic leukemia. The sample here was PBMCs, taken after 24 months of ibrutinib treatment. This rearrangement joins TRBV19 to TRBJ2-7, with D perhaps matching TRBD1 (6 bases). CDR3 loop: CASRGAGDEQYF. The DNA of the CDR3 is TGTGCCAGTAGGGGGGCAGGGGACGAGCAGTACTTC.